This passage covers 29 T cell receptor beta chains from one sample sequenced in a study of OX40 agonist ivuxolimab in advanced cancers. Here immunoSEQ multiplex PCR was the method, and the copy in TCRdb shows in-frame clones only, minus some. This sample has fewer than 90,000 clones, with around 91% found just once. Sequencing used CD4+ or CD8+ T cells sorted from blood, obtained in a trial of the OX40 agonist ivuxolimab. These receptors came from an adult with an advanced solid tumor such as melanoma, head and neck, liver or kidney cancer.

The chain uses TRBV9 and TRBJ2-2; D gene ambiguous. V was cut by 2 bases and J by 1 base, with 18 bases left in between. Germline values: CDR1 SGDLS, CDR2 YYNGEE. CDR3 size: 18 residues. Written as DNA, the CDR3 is TGTGCCAGCAGCGTTATAGCTCCCGGAATTTTGAACACCGGGGAGCTGTTTTTT. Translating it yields CASSVIAPGILNTGELFF.

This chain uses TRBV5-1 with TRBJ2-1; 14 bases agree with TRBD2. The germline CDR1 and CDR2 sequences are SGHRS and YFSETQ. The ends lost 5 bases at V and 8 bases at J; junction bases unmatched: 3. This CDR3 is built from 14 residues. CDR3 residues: CASRGTSGSDEQFF. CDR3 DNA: TGCGCCAGCAGAGGGACTAGCGGGAGTGATGAGCAGTTCTTC.

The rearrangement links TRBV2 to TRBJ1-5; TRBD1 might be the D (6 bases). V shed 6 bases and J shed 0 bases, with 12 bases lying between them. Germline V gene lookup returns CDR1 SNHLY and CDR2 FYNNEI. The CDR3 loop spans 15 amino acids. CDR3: CASSVGQYSNQPQHF. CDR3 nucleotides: TGTGCCAGCAGCGTAGGACAGTATAGCAATCAGCCCCAGCATTTT. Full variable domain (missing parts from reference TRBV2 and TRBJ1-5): EPEVTQTPSHQVTQMGQEVILRCVPISNHLYFYWYRQILGQKVEFLVSFYNNEISEKSEIFDDQFSVERPDGSNFTLKIRSTKLEDSAMYFCASSVGQYSNQPQHFGDGTRLSIL.

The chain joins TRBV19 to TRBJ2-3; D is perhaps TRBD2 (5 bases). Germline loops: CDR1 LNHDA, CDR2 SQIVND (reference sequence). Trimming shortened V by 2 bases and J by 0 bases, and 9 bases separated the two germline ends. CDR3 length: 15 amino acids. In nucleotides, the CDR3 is TGTGCCAGTAGTATACGACTACATAGCACAGATACGCAGTATTTT. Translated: CASSIRLHSTDTQYF.

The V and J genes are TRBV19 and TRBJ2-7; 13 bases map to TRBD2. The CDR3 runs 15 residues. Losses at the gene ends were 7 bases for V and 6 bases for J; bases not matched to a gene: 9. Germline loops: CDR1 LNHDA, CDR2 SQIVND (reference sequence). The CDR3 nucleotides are TGTGCCAGTACGAGGACTAGCGGGAGTAAAGGCGAGCAGTACTTC. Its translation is CASTRTSGSKGEQYF.

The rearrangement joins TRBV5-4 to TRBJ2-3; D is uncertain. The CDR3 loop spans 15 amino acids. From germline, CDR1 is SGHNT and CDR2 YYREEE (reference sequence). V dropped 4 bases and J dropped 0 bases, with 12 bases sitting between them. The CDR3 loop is CASSRSLDSTDTQYF. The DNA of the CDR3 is TGTGCCAGCAGCCGGAGTTTAGACAGCACAGATACGCAGTATTTT.

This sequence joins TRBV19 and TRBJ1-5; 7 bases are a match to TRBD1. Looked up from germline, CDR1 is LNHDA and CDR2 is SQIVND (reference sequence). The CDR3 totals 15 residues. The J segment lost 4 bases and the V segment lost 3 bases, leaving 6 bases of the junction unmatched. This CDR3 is CASSIRQGSNQPQHF. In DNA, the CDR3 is TGTGCCAGTAGTATTCGACAGGGTAGTAATCAGCCCCAGCATTTT.

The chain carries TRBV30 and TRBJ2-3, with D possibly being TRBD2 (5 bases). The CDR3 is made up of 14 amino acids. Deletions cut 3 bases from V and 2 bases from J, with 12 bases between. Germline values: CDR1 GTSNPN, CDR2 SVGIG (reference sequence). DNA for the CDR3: TGTGCCTGGAGCCGGGGTACGAACACAGATACGCAGTATTTT. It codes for CAWSRGTNTDTQYF.

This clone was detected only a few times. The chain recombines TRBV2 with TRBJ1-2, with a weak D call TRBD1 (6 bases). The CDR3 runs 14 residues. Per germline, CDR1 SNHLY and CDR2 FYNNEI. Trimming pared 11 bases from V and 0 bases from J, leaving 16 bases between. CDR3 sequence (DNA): TGTGCCTCCACCGGGGACACTACTAACTATGGCTACACCTTC. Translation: CASTGDTTNYGYTF.

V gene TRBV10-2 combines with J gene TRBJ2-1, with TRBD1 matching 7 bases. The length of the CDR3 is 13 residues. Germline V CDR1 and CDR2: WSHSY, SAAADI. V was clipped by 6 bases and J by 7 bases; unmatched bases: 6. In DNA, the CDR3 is TGCGCCAGCAGAATCACAGGGGTGAATGAGCAGTTCTTC. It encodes CASRITGVNEQFF.

This CDR3 is CASSVTGAVQETQYF. In DNA form, the CDR3 reads TGTGCCAGCAGCGTAACCGGGGCAGTCCAAGAGACCCAGTACTTC. The chain uses TRBV11-3 and TRBJ2-5; perhaps D is TRBD1 or TRBD2 (5 bases each). Germline CDR1 is SGHNT and CDR2 is YENEEA. V shed 5 bases and J shed 1 base, with 14 bases lying between them. The CDR3 totals 15 residues.

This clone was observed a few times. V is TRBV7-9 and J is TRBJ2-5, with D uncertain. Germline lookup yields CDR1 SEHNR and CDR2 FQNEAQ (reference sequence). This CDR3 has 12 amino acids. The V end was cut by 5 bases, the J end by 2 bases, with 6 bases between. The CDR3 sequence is CASSRIQETQYF. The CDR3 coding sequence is TGTGCCAGCAGCCGGATACAAGAGACCCAGTACTTC.

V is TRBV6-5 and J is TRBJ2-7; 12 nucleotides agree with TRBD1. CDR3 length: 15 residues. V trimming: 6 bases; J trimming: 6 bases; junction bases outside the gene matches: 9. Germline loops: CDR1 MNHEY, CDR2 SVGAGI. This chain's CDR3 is CASSHQGQGAREQYF. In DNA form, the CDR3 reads TGTGCCAGCAGCCACCAGGGACAGGGGGCGCGCGAGCAGTACTTC.

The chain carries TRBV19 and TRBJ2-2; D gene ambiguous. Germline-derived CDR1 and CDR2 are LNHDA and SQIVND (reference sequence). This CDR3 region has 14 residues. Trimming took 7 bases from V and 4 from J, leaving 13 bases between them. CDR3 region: CASTMGWGTGELFF. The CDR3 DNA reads TGTGCCAGTACCATGGGGTGGGGCACCGGGGAGCTGTTTTTT. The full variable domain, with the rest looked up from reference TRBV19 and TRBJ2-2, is DGGITQSPKYLFRKEGQNVTLSCEQNLNHDAMYWYRQDPGQGLRLIYYSQIVNDFQKGDIAEGYSVSREKKESFPLTVTSAQKNPTAFYLCASTMGWGTGELFFGEGSRLTVL.

The CDR3 sequence: CASSFWGFEQYF. CDR3 coding DNA: TGTGCCAGCAGCTTCTGGGGGTTCGAGCAGTACTTC. V usage is TRBV5-4 and J usage is TRBJ2-7; D tentatively fits TRBD1 or TRBD2 (5 bases each). Deletions cut 2 bases from V and 6 bases from J, with 9 bases between. Germline V gives CDR1 SGHNT, CDR2 YYREEE (reference sequence). The CDR3 totals 12 residues.

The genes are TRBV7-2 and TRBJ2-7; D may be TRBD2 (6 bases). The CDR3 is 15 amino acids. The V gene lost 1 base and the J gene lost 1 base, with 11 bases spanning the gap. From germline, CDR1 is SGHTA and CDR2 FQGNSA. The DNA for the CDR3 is TGTGCCAGCAGCTTAGGGGGGGACTCGTCCTACGAGCAGTACTTC. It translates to CASSLGGDSSYEQYF.

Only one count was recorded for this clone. CDR3 sequence: CASSYDRSSNQPQHF. The CDR3 DNA follows: TGTGCCAGCAGTTACGACAGGAGTTCCAATCAGCCCCAGCATTTT. This chain uses TRBV6-6 with TRBJ1-5; D is possibly TRBD1 (6 bases). CDR3 size: 15 residues. The germline V gene has CDR1 MNHNY and CDR2 SVGAGI (reference sequence). V dropped 2 bases and J dropped 3 bases, with 11 bases sitting between them.

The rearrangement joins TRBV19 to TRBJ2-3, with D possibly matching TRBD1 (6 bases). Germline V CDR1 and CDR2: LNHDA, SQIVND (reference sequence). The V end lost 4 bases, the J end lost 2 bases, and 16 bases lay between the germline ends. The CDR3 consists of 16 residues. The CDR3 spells CASSKGTKGHTDTQYF. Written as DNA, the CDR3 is TGTGCCAGTAGTAAGGGGACAAAAGGGCACACAGATACGCAGTATTTT.

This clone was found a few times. CDR3 residues: CASSEGTVNQPQHF. CDR3 coding DNA: TGTGCCAGCAGCGAAGGGACAGTGAATCAGCCCCAGCATTTT. This chain connects TRBV7-9 to TRBJ1-5, with 7 bases that match TRBD1. Germline CDR1 and CDR2: SEHNR and FQNEAQ (reference sequence). V shed 5 bases and J 4 bases; nucleotides not matched to a gene: 5. The CDR3 contains 14 residues.

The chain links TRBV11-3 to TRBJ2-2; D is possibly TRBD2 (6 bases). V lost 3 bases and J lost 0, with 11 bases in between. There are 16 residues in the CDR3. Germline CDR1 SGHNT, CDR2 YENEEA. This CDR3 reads CASSFVGSPNTGELFF. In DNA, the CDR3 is TGTGCCAGCAGCTTTGTCGGGAGTCCGAACACCGGGGAGCTGTTTTTT.

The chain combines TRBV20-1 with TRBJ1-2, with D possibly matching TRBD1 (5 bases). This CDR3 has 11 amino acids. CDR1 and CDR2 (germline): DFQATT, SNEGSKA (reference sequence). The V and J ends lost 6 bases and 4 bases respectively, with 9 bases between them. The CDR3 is CSASTAYGYTF. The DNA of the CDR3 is TGCAGTGCCTCGACAGCCTATGGCTACACCTTC.

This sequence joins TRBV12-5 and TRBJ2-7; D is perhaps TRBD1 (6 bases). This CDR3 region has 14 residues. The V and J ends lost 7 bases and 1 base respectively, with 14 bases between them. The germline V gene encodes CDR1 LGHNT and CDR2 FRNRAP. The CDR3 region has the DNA TGTGCTAGTGCCCTACAACAGGGTTCCTACGAGCAGTACTTC. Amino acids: CASALQQGSYEQYF.

The CDR3 sequence is CASSSTGWANTEAFF. The CDR3 DNA sequence: TGTGCCAGCAGCTCGACAGGGTGGGCGAACACTGAAGCTTTCTTT. V usage is TRBV5-6 and J usage is TRBJ1-1; 7 bases align to TRBD1. V lost 3 bases to trimming and J lost 1 base; unmatched junction nucleotides: 6. CDR3 length: 15 amino acids. Germline V CDR1 and CDR2: SGHDT, YYEEEE.

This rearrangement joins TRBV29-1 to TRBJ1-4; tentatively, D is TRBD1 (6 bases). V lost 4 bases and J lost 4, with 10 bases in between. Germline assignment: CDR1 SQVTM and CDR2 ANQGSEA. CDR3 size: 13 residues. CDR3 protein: CSVARGYNEKLFF. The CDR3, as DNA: TGCAGCGTTGCGAGGGGGTATAATGAAAAACTGTTTTTT.

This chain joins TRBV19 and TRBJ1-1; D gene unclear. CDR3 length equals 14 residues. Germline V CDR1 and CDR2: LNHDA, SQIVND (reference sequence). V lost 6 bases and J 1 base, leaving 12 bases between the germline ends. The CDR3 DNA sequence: TGTGCCAGTAGCGTTTTGGAGGCGAACACTGAAGCTTTCTTT. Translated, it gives CASSVLEANTEAFF.

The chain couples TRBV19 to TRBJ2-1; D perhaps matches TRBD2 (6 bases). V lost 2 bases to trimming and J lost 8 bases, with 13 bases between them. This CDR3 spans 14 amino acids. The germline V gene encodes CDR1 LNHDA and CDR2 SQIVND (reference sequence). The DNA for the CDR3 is TGTGCCAGTAGTATACAGGGAGGTATTGATGAGCAGTTCTTC. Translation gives CASSIQGGIDEQFF.

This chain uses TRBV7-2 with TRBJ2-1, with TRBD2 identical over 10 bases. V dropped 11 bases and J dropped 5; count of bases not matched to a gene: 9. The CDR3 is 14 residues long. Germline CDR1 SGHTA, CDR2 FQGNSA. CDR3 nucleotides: TGTGCCTCCGGTCCTAGCGGGGGACACAATGAGCAGTTCTTC. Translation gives CASGPSGGHNEQFF.

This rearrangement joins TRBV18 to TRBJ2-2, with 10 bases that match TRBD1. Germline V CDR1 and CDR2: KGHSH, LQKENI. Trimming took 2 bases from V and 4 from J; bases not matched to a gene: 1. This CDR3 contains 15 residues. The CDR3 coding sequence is TGTGCCAGCTCACCAAGGACAGGGGGCACCGGGGAGCTGTTTTTT. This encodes CASSPRTGGTGELFF.

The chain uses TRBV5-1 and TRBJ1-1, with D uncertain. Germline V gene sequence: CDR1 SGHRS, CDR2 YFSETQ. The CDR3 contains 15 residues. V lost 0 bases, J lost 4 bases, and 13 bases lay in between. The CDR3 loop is CASSLAEGSGTEAFF. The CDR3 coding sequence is TGCGCCAGCAGCTTGGCCGAGGGCTCGGGCACTGAAGCTTTCTTT.